The 5 T cell receptor beta chains presented below share a single source sample, sequenced in a study of PD-1 blockade in classical Hodgkin lymphoma. Autologous stem cell transplantation was followed by relapse in every patient, and brentuximab vedotin exposure varied. Purification of CD4+ T cells from thawed PBMCs was achieved by magnetic negative selection. Only in-frame clones appear in the TCRdb table, and some are missing; sequencing was by immunoSEQ multiplex PCR. The sample has some 35,000 clones, around 90% seen once; the top ten hold about 0.21%. The material sequenced was CD4+ T cells from blood, taken at baseline. These receptors all come from a human donor with classical Hodgkin lymphoma.

The rearrangement links TRBV6-1 to TRBJ2-5, with a tentative D call TRBD1 (5 bases). Trimming cost V 2 bases and J 3 bases, with 16 bases left between them. The germline CDR1 and CDR2 sequences are MNHNS and SASEGT. This CDR3 comprises 16 residues. The CDR3 region has the DNA TGTGCCAGCAGTGAAAGGGCAGGGATACGAAAAGAGACCCAGTACTTC. It yields the protein CASSERAGIRKETQYF.

The chain has TRBV6-1 and TRBJ1-2; D remains unclear. Germline-derived CDR1 and CDR2 are MNHNS and SASEGT. V was shortened by 3 bases and J by 6 bases, with 11 bases between the two germline ends. The CDR3 loop spans 13 amino acids. The CDR3 bases are TGTGCCAGCAGTGATGCCCTTAATCATGGCTACACCTTC. Amino acid sequence: CASSDALNHGYTF.

The chain recombines TRBV18 with TRBJ2-4; 9 bases map to TRBD2. Losses at the gene ends were 3 bases for V and 9 bases for J; bases not matched to a gene: 6. Germline V CDR1 and CDR2: KGHSH, LQKENI. The CDR3 spans 14 residues. Here the CDR3 reads CASSPAAGGSIQYF. For the CDR3, the DNA is TGTGCCAGCTCACCCGCGGCGGGAGGGAGCATTCAGTACTTC.

This chain connects TRBV4-1 to TRBJ2-7; possibly TRBD1 for D (5 bases). Germline V gene lookup returns CDR1 MGHRA and CDR2 YSYEKL. Trimming removed 2 bases from V and 4 bases from J, with 21 bases in between. This CDR3 region has 17 residues. This CDR3 reads CASSQPLTALTPYEQYF. For the CDR3, the DNA is TGCGCCAGCAGCCAACCTTTGACAGCTCTTACCCCTTACGAGCAGTACTTC.

This chain uses TRBV6-1 with TRBJ1-5; 7 bases map to TRBD1. The germline gives CDR1 MNHNS, CDR2 SASEGT. With V trimmed by 2 bases and J by 5 bases, 6 bases remained unmatched. This CDR3 contains 15 residues. The CDR3 DNA is TGTGCCAGCAGTGAAACCAGGGGGAGAGATCAGCCCCAGCATTTT. Amino acid sequence: CASSETRGRDQPQHF.